These T cell receptor beta chains were read from a single sample in a study of shared T cell receptors in the human thymus. Libraries were prepared by immunoSEQ multiplex PCR; TCRdb keeps only in-frame clonotypes and omits some of them. The sample holds about 400,000 clones; roughly 94% are singletons and the top ten take about 0.02%. Material: thymocytes. These receptors were taken from a human donor. Both conserved end residues are part of each CDR3. The D gene is left open where the match is weak. Some rows mark clone size as missing; the rest say once, few, many or name a class of expanded clone.

j_call v_call d_call clone_size cdr3_nt cdr3_aa
TRBJ2-1 TRBV27 NA few TGTGCCAGCAGTTTCCTGTCCCGGGATGGTGAGCAGTTCTTC CASSFLSRDGEQFF
TRBJ1-1 TRBV28 TRBD1 NA TGTGCCAGCACCCAAGGACAGGGGGACTCTGAAGCTTTCTTT CASTQGQGDSEAFF
TRBJ2-4 TRBV27 NA once TGTGCCAGCAGTTCCAGGACAGATTTGACCAAAAACATTCAGTACTTC CASSSRTDLTKNIQYF
TRBJ2-7 TRBV7-3 NA NA TGTGCCAGCAGCCCCTGGACGGAAGCCTACGAGCAGTACTTC CASSPWTEAYEQYF
TRBJ1-2 TRBV4-2 TRBD1 NA TGTGCCAGCAGCCGCAGACAGGGGGCCTATGGCTACACCTTC CASSRRQGAYGYTF
TRBJ2-5 TRBV15 NA once TGTGCCACCAGCAGACCGGAGTGGGGAAATCAAGAGACCCAGTACTTC CATSRPEWGNQETQYF
TRBJ1-3 TRBV7-6 NA NA TGTGCCAGCACCCAAGTCCGTTCCTCTGGAAACACCATATATTTT CASTQVRSSGNTIYF
TRBJ2-1 TRBV5-4 NA NA TGTGCCAGCAGCTTACCCCCAAGGAAGGGGGGCGAGAGTAATGAGCAGTTCTTC CASSLPPRKGGESNEQFF
TRBJ1-1 TRBV7-9 NA NA TGTGCCAGCAGCCCCCTGTCCGGCACAGGGATGAACACTGAAGCTTTCTTT CASSPLSGTGMNTEAFF
TRBJ1-3 TRBV6-7 NA NA TGTGCCAGCAGTTACATCGTATTAGGACATCTTTCATCCTCTGGAAACACCATATATTTT CASSYIVLGHLSSSGNTIYF
TRBJ2-7 TRBV11-2 NA NA TGTGCCAGCAGCCACTCACCACCCTACGAGCAGTACTTC CASSHSPPYEQYF
TRBJ2-1 TRBV11-3 TRBD2 NA TGTGCCAGCACCACGGAAAAGCGGGATAAGACCTACAATGAGCAGTTCTTC CASTTEKRDKTYNEQFF
TRBJ1-1 TRBV6-1 TRBD1 NA TGTGCCAGCATTCCAACAGGGGCTTTTAACACTGAAGCTTTCTTT CASIPTGAFNTEAFF
TRBJ2-5 TRBV27 TRBD2 NA TGTGCCAGCAGTTTGGGAAAGCGGGAGGGCCAAGAGACCCAGTACTTC CASSLGKREGQETQYF
TRBJ2-5 TRBV28 TRBD2 NA TGTGCCAGCAGTTTATGGGGGACTAGCGAACAAGAGACCCAGTACTTC CASSLWGTSEQETQYF
TRBJ1-2 TRBV6-6 NA NA TGTGCCAGCAGTTCGTACGGGATACCGGATAACTATGGCTACACCTTC CASSSYGIPDNYGYTF
TRBJ1-2 TRBV19 NA NA TGTGCCAGTAGGGCTGACCAGACCGGTCCTCATGGCTACACCTTC CASRADQTGPHGYTF
TRBJ2-1 TRBV15 NA NA TGTGCCACCAGCAGAGGAATAGCAGCCCGAGACAATGAGCAGTTCTTC CATSRGIAARDNEQFF
TRBJ1-3 TRBV11-3 TRBD1 NA TGTGCCAGCAGCCTCGGACAGGTGGACAGGGGGACGATCCAGAACACCATATATTTT CASSLGQVDRGTIQNTIYF
TRBJ2-7 TRBV19 NA NA TGTGCCAGTAGCTCCCGGGGTGACTACTCCTACGAGCAGTACTTC CASSSRGDYSYEQYF
TRBJ1-5 TRBV9 NA NA TGTGCCAGCAGCGTAAGCTTAGCCGATCAGCCCCAGCATTTT CASSVSLADQPQHF
TRBJ2-7 TRBV2 NA NA TGTGCCAGCACCGGGGCTTTAAGGCTGAGCGAGCAGTACTTC CASTGALRLSEQYF
TRBJ2-1 TRBV4-2 NA NA TGTGCCAGCAGCCAACTCAGGAGCGACAATGAGCAGTTCTTC CASSQLRSDNEQFF
TRBJ2-1 TRBV10-3 NA NA TGTGCCATCAGTGAGTCGAACGAGTCCTCCTTTTACAATGAGCAGTTCTTC CAISESNESSFYNEQFF
TRBJ2-3 TRBV7-9 NA once TGTGCCAGCAGCGCCCCGGGGGCTAGCACAGATACGCAGTATTTT CASSAPGASTDTQYF
TRBJ1-2 TRBV30 NA NA TGTGCCTGGAGTGTCGAGGTCGGTGGGGGCGCTTCCGGCTACACCTTC CAWSVEVGGGASGYTF
TRBJ2-5 TRBV28 NA NA TGTGCCAGCAGTCCCGGACACGGAATCCAAGAGACCCAGTACTTC CASSPGHGIQETQYF
TRBJ2-7 TRBV5-4 NA NA TGTGCCAGCAGCGCCTTTCCCGGGGCGGCCTACGAGCAGTACTTC CASSAFPGAAYEQYF
TRBJ1-3 TRBV28 NA NA TGTGCCAGCACAGGCGGCATAGGAAACACCATATATTTT CASTGGIGNTIYF
TRBJ2-3 TRBV4-2 NA NA TGTGCCAGCAGCCAAGATTACGGGGGCAATTCCACCACAGATACGCAGTATTTT CASSQDYGGNSTTDTQYF
TRBJ1-3 TRBV2 NA NA TGTGCCAGCAGTGAAGAGGCGGGAAACACCATATATTTT CASSEEAGNTIYF
TRBJ2-5 TRBV5-1 NA NA TGCGCCAGCAAAAACGAGCGGAACCAAGAGACCCAGTACTTC CASKNERNQETQYF
TRBJ2-4 TRBV5-6 NA NA TGTGCCAGCAGCTTGGTGAGCCCAACATCTAGCAAAAACATTCAGTACTTC CASSLVSPTSSKNIQYF
TRBJ2-7 TRBV28 NA NA TGTGCCAGCAGTTCCCTTTTCGGAAAACACGAGCAGTACTTC CASSSLFGKHEQYF
TRBJ1-3 TRBV28 NA NA TGTGCCAGCAGTTTTGGGGGAACTGGAAACACCATATATTTT CASSFGGTGNTIYF
TRBJ1-5 TRBV7-2 NA NA TGTGCCAGCAGCTTACGGAAGGGGAGCGGTCAGCCCCAGCATTTT CASSLRKGSGQPQHF
TRBJ1-2 TRBV14 TRBD1 few TGTGCCAGCAGCCAAGATCAAGGGACAGGACGATATGGCTACACCTTC CASSQDQGTGRYGYTF
TRBJ2-7 TRBV7-9 NA NA TGTGCCAGCAGCTTACTCGAGACAGGTCACCCCTACGAGCAGTACTTC CASSLLETGHPYEQYF
TRBJ1-1 TRBV28 NA NA TGTGCCAGCAGTTTATACCCGGCGGGGACTGAAGCTTTCTTT CASSLYPAGTEAFF
TRBJ2-7 TRBV19 TRBD1 NA TGTGCCAGTAGGTCCGGGACAGGGGGCGGGTACGAGCAGTACTTC CASRSGTGGGYEQYF
TRBJ2-5 TRBV9 NA NA TGTGCCAGCAGCACTAGTCCTTTCGAGGGGGAGACCCAGTACTTC CASSTSPFEGETQYF
TRBJ1-5 TRBV28 NA NA TGTGCCAGCAGTTCGGCCGATAATCAGCCCCAGCATTTT CASSSADNQPQHF
TRBJ1-1 TRBV15 NA NA TGTGCCACCAGCAGAGATCCAGGGGAGGGCGTGAACACTGAAGCTTTCTTT CATSRDPGEGVNTEAFF
TRBJ2-7 TRBV2 NA NA TGTGCCAGCAGTGAGTACGAGCAGTACTTC CASSEYEQYF
TRBJ2-1 TRBV5-1 TRBD2 NA TGCGCCAGCAGCGAGGTTCCCCCCGGGAGGACAACCAATGAGCAGTTCTTC CASSEVPPGRTTNEQFF
TRBJ2-1 TRBV30 NA NA TGTGCCTGGCGTGGGTCCCACAATGAGCAGTTCTTC CAWRGSHNEQFF
TRBJ2-3 TRBV9 TRBD2 NA TGTGCCAGCAGGCCTAGCGGGAGGGTAAGCACAGATACGCAGTATTTT CASRPSGRVSTDTQYF
TRBJ2-3 TRBV5-1 NA NA TGCGCCAGCAGCTTGGTTCGGCCACCCTTCCCGTCCCCAGATACGCAGTATTTT CASSLVRPPFPSPDTQYF
TRBJ1-4 TRBV19 NA NA TGTGCCAGTAGTCCCGTCAGGGCTAATGAAAAACTGTTTTTT CASSPVRANEKLFF
TRBJ1-1 TRBV5-1 NA NA TGCGCCAGCGACGACCTGGGGGGCACTGAAGCTTTCTTT CASDDLGGTEAFF
TRBJ2-1 TRBV4-2 TRBD1 NA TGTGCCAGCAGCCCCTACCCCGACAGGGGCGGTACTGACAATGAGCAGTTCTTC CASSPYPDRGGTDNEQFF
TRBJ1-2 TRBV27 NA few TGTGCCAGCAAGCGTCGACAGACAGATGGCTACACCTTC CASKRRQTDGYTF
TRBJ2-3 TRBV13 TRBD1 NA TGTGCCAGCAGCGGAGGCCCACAGGGGGCGAATCCACACGCAGATACGCAGTATTTT CASSGGPQGANPHADTQYF
TRBJ2-3 TRBV5-1 TRBD2 NA TGCGCCAGCAGCTTCCCACTAGCGGGAGAGGGGGGGTCCACAGATACGCAGTATTTT CASSFPLAGEGGSTDTQYF
TRBJ2-7 TRBV6-5 NA NA TGTGCCAGCAGTCGGTGGACTGAACACTACGAGCAGTACTTC CASSRWTEHYEQYF